This entry lists 25 T cell receptor beta chains sequenced from one sample in a study of beta chain features in type 1 diabetes. Study-wide results and limits: All four CD4+ subsets of Type 1 diabetes patients contained TCRB CDR3s that were moderately but significantly shorter.

Sequenced material consisted of expressed TCRB transcripts (all of the isolated RNA was reverse transcribed). TCRdb's table, derived via immunoSEQ multiplex PCR, lists solely in-frame clones and lacks some. The repertoire consists of about 740,000 clones, with 13% occurring once and the leading ten covering approximately 0.022%. The antigens of these receptors remain unknown. The sequencing sample was made of naive CD4+ T cells from blood. The source of these receptors is a man younger than 35 with type 1 diabetes.

V is TRBV11-3 and J is TRBJ2-4; D might be TRBD2 (5 bases). With 5 bases removed from V and 3 bases from J, the gap between germline ends came to 17 bases. The CDR3 has 16 residues. From germline, CDR1 is SGHNT and CDR2 YENEEA. In DNA form, the CDR3 reads TGTGCCAGCAGCCCTACTCAGACTATTGGCAAAAACATTCAGTACTTC. Protein sequence: CASSPTQTIGKNIQYF. The full variable domain, its missing parts supplied by reference TRBV11-3 and TRBJ2-4, is EAGVVQSPRYKIIEKKQPVAFWCNPISGHNTLYWYLQNLGQGPELLIRYENEEAVDDSQLPKDRFSAERLKGVDSTLKIQPAELGDSAVYLCASSPTQTIGKNIQYFGAGTRLSVL.

The chain couples TRBV4-1 to TRBJ2-7; 7 positions match TRBD2. CDR1 MGHRA and CDR2 YSYEKL come from the germline V gene. Trimming took 0 bases from V and 9 from J; bases not matched to a gene: 8. This CDR3 comprises 14 residues. For the CDR3, the DNA is TGCGCCAGCAGCCAAGAAAAAGAGGGGAGGGTGCAGTACTTC. Encoded protein: CASSQEKEGRVQYF.

The J gene is TRBJ2-3, the V gene TRBV5-1; 8 bases fit TRBD1. This CDR3 has 15 amino acids. Trimming removed 3 bases from V and 0 bases from J; junction bases left unmatched: 3. Germline V gene lookup returns CDR1 SGHRS and CDR2 YFSETQ. CDR3: CASSWGQDSTDTQYF. The CDR3 bases are TGCGCCAGCAGCTGGGGACAGGATAGCACAGATACGCAGTATTTT. Variable domain in full (rest from reference TRBV5-1 and TRBJ2-3): KAGVTQTPRYLIKTRGQQVTLSCSPISGHRSVSWYQQTPGQGLQFLFEYFSETQRNKGNFPGRFSGRQFSNSRSEMNVSTLELGDSALYLCASSWGQDSTDTQYFGPGTRLTVL.

The rearrangement links TRBV9 to TRBJ1-2; D is uncertain. The CDR3 totals 15 residues. Germline V gene data show CDR1 as SGDLS and CDR2 as YYNGEE. Trimming took 3 bases from V and 0 from J, leaving 12 bases between them. The CDR3 spells CASSGSTRSNYGYTF. The CDR3 bases are TGTGCCAGCAGCGGCTCGACAAGATCTAACTATGGCTACACCTTC.

This clone was picked up a small number of times. This chain uses TRBV30 with TRBJ2-1, with D unclear. CDR3 length equals 13 residues. Germline V CDR1 and CDR2: GTSNPN, SVGIG (reference sequence). Trimming removed 3 bases from V and 7 bases from J, with 13 bases in between. The DNA of the CDR3 is TGTGCCTGGAGCCGGAACCGGGCGAATGAGCAGTTCTTC. Amino acid sequence: CAWSRNRANEQFF.

This clone was picked up a small number of times. V and J are TRBV6-5 and TRBJ2-7; the match to TRBD1 covers 8 bases. The junction had 5 bases not matched to a gene; V was cut back by 5 bases and J by 2 bases. The CDR3 covers 14 residues. The V gene's germline CDR1 is MNHEY and CDR2 SVGAGI. The CDR3 loop reads CASSHDRGPYEQYF. The CDR3 nucleotides read TGTGCCAGCAGTCACGACAGGGGTCCCTACGAGCAGTACTTC.

A word on this clone: The sample has other DNA sequences that encode this CDR3 too. CDR3 amino acids: CASSPGTDSYEQYF. CDR3 DNA sequence: TGTGCCAGCTCACCGGGTACAGACTCCTACGAGCAGTACTTC. The gene calls are TRBV18 and TRBJ2-7; D call uncertain. Trimming left V 3 bases short and J 0 bases short, with 9 bases between. The CDR3 consists of 14 residues. Per the germline V gene, CDR1 is KGHSH and CDR2 is LQKENI.

This chain links TRBV18 with TRBJ1-1; unclear D gene. The CDR3 extends over 13 amino acids. The V and J ends lost 3 bases and 6 bases respectively, with 11 bases between them. Germline loops: CDR1 KGHSH, CDR2 LQKENI. The CDR3 DNA sequence: TGTGCCAGCTCACCGTCCGAGCGCGCTGAAGCTTTCTTT. It codes for CASSPSERAEAFF.

The chain links TRBV4-2 to TRBJ2-5; D assignment may be TRBD1 or TRBD2 (6 bases each). This CDR3 has 15 residues. Germline V gives CDR1 LGHNA, CDR2 YNFKEQ. V was clipped by 1 base and J by 5 bases, with 14 bases between them. The CDR3 loop reads CASSQGGAYRETQYF. Written as DNA, the CDR3 is TGTGCCAGCAGCCAAGGGGGGGCTTACCGGGAGACCCAGTACTTC.

With regard to this clone: Mismatch with germline at one junction end may stem from a read error. CDR3 sequence (DNA): TGTGCTAGCAGCTTATCAGGGCTCGAGACCCAGTACTTC. This codes for CASSLSGLETQYF. The chain uses TRBV7-7 and TRBJ2-5; D is possibly TRBD1 (5 bases). The CDR3 consists of 13 residues. The germline gives CDR1 SSHAT, CDR2 FNYEAQ (reference sequence). Variable domain in full (rest from reference TRBV7-7 and TRBJ2-5): GAGVSQSPRYKVTKRGQDVTLRCDPISSHATLYWYQQALGQGPEFLTYFNYEAQPDKSGLPSDRFSAERPEGSISTLTIQRTEQRDSAMYRCASSLSGLETQYFGPGTRLLVL.

J is TRBJ1-2 and V is TRBV11-2; D is unresolved. This CDR3 region has 12 residues. CDR1 and CDR2 from the germline V gene are SGHAT and FQNNGV. V was trimmed by 5 bases and J by 3 bases, leaving 7 bases between them. Here the CDR3 DNA reads TGTGCCAGCAGCCTCTCTTACTATGGCTACACCTTC. Its protein product is CASSLSYYGYTF.

This clone appeared a few times. The genes are TRBV28 and TRBJ2-5; 9 bases fit TRBD1. CDR1 and CDR2 from the germline V gene are MDHEN and SYDVKM. The CDR3 is 16 amino acids. With V trimmed by 1 base and J by 3 bases, 6 bases remained unmatched. The CDR3 DNA sequence: TGTGCCAGCAGTTTATCAGGGACAGGGACGAAAGAGACCCAGTACTTC. Its translation: CASSLSGTGTKETQYF.

The chain joins TRBV28 to TRBJ2-3, with a tentative D call TRBD1 (5 bases). The V gene lost 5 bases and the J gene lost 2 bases, with 17 bases spanning the gap. The CDR3 covers 16 residues. Per germline, CDR1 MDHEN and CDR2 SYDVKM. The CDR3 region has the DNA TGTGCCAGCAGTAGTACTCAGGGCTTACCCACAGATACGCAGTATTTT. Protein product: CASSSTQGLPTDTQYF.

This clone was recorded a few times. The rearrangement joins TRBV18 to TRBJ2-1, with D unclear. V shed 2 bases and J shed 5 bases, with 13 bases lying between them. Germline V CDR1 and CDR2: KGHSH, LQKENI. The CDR3 has 15 amino acids. The CDR3 sequence: CASSPTTPPDNEQFF. The CDR3, as DNA: TGTGCCAGCTCACCAACGACCCCCCCTGACAATGAGCAGTTCTTC.

This clone was recorded a few times. V usage is TRBV7-2 and J usage is TRBJ1-2; D perhaps matches TRBD1 (6 bases). Germline V lookup: CDR1 SGHTA, CDR2 FQGNSA. V gave up 4 bases and J gave up 2 bases, with 14 bases separating them. The CDR3 spans 15 residues. CDR3 bases: TGTGCCAGCAGCTCCCCCCAGGGGCCCAACTATGGCTACACCTTC. This encodes CASSSPQGPNYGYTF.

This clone was picked up a small number of times. J is TRBJ2-7 and V is TRBV5-1; TRBD1 aligns across 9 bases. V trimming: 0 bases; J trimming: 0 bases; junction bases outside the gene matches: 1. CDR3 size: 15 residues. The germline V gene encodes CDR1 SGHRS and CDR2 YFSETQ. For the CDR3, the DNA is TGCGCCAGCAGCTTGGGGGGACAGGGCTCCTACGAGCAGTACTTC. Its protein is CASSLGGQGSYEQYF.

This clone was recorded a few times. As the CDR3 is not closed by the conserved phenylalanine or tryptophan, this likely results from a read error. The limits of the CDR3 on the DNA are not certain, so only TCRdb's listed CDR3 is given. The chain combines TRBV2 with TRBJ2-7. Both ends counted, the CDR3 spans 12 residues. Germline-derived CDR1 and CDR2 are SNHLY and FYNNEI. This chain's CDR3 is CASSEALKGPPL.

This clone was seen more than once but under ten times. In the same sample, other DNA sequences code for this CDR3. The rearrangement links TRBV2 to TRBJ1-2; 8 bases map to TRBD1. V was pared by 4 bases and J by 3 bases, with 4 bases of the junction left unmatched. The length of the CDR3 is 14 residues. Per the germline V gene, CDR1 is SNHLY and CDR2 is FYNNEI. The CDR3 spells CASSGQGADYGYTF. The CDR3 DNA reads as TGTGCCAGCAGTGGTCAGGGGGCGGACTATGGCTACACCTTC.

The genes are TRBV10-3 and TRBJ2-2; D uncertain. The germline gives CDR1 ENHRY, CDR2 SYGVKD. V lost 3 bases and J 4 bases, leaving 6 bases between the germline ends. This CDR3 has 13 amino acids. CDR3 sequence reads: CAISEGITGELFF. CDR3 sequence (DNA): TGTGCCATCAGTGAAGGGATCACCGGGGAGCTGTTTTTT.

The chain links TRBV2 to TRBJ1-1; perhaps TRBD1 as D (6 bases). The CDR3 length is 12 residues. Trimming shortened V by 6 bases and J by 7 bases, and 12 bases separated the two germline ends. Germline assignment: CDR1 SNHLY and CDR2 FYNNEI. CDR3 region: CASRKRTDEAFF. The CDR3 DNA reads TGTGCCAGCAGGAAGAGGACAGATGAAGCTTTCTTT.

The chain is built from TRBV18 and TRBJ2-1, with D possibly matching TRBD2 (5 bases). The CDR3 has 13 residues. The V end lost 1 base, the J end lost 6 bases, and 7 bases lay between the germline ends. CDR1 and CDR2 (germline): KGHSH, LQKENI. Here the CDR3 reads CASSPREGNEQFF. Written as DNA, the CDR3 is TGTGCCAGCTCACCACGAGAGGGCAATGAGCAGTTCTTC.

This clone was detected only a few times. The chain uses TRBV2 and TRBJ2-1; D could derive from TRBD1 or TRBD2 (5 bases each). The CDR3 has 15 amino acids. CDR1 SNHLY and CDR2 FYNNEI come from the germline V gene. V shed 5 bases and J shed 2 bases, with 13 bases lying between them. The CDR3 spells CASSRGGGAYNEQFF. The CDR3 region has the DNA TGTGCCAGCAGTCGTGGTGGGGGTGCCTACAATGAGCAGTTCTTC.

The V call is TRBV7-2, the J call TRBJ2-1; D might be TRBD1 or TRBD2, each matching 5 bases. The CDR3 is 14 residues long. Between the trimmed V and J ends, which lost 1 base and 7 bases, there was a span of 11 bases. The germline CDR1 and CDR2 sequences are SGHTA and FQGNSA. CDR3 in DNA: TGTGCCAGCAGCTTAGGGGGGACGTGGAATGAGCAGTTCTTC. Residues: CASSLGGTWNEQFF.

The chain is built from TRBV2 and TRBJ2-1, with D maybe TRBD1 (6 bases). Germline V gene sequence: CDR1 SNHLY, CDR2 FYNNEI. The CDR3 contains 14 residues. The V and J ends lost 3 bases and 8 bases respectively, with 14 bases between them. CDR3 nucleotides: TGTGCCAGCAGTGACCAGGGGTCAAGGCATGAGCAGTTCTTC. Protein: CASSDQGSRHEQFF.

The chain is built from TRBV10-3 and TRBJ2-1; 10 positions agree with TRBD1. This CDR3 is 17 amino acids long. The trim removed 4 bases at V and 6 bases at J, leaving 12 bases unmatched. Per the germline V gene, CDR1 is ENHRY and CDR2 is SYGVKD. The CDR3, as DNA: TGTGCCATCAGTGGGGGGACAGGGGCTAGCCCCGGCAATGAGCAGTTCTTC. Amino acid sequence: CAISGGTGASPGNEQFF.